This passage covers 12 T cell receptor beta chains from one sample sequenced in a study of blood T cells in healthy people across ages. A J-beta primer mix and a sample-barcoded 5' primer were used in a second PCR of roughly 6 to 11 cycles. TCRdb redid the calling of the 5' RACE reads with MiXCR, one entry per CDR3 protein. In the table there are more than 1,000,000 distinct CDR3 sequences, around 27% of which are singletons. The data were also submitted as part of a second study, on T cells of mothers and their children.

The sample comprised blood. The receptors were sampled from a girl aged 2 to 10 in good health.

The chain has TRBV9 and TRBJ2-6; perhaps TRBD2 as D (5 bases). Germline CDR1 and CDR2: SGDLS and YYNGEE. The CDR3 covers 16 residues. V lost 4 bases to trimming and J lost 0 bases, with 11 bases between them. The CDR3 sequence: CASSLRLSSGANVLTF. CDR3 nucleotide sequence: TGTGCCAGCAGCCTGCGACTATCCTCTGGGGCCAACGTCCTGACTTTC.

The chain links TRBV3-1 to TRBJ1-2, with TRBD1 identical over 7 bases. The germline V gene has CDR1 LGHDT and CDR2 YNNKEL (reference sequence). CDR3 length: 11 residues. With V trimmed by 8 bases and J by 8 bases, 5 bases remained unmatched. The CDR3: CASGQEGGYTF. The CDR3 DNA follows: TGTGCCAGCGGACAGGAAGGCGGCTACACCTTC.

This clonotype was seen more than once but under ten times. This chain's CDR3 is CASSPASASTDTQYF. CDR3 sequence (DNA): TGCGCCAGCAGCCCGGCTAGCGCTAGCACAGATACGCAGTATTTT. This chain uses TRBV4-1 with TRBJ2-3; possibly TRBD2 for D (6 bases). CDR3 size: 15 residues. The V end was cut by 4 bases, the J end by 0 bases, with 11 bases between. Per germline, CDR1 MGHRA and CDR2 YSYEKL.

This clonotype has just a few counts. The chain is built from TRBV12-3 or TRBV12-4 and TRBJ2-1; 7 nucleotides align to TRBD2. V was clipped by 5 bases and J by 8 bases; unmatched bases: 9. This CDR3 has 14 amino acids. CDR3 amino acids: CASSRGVTVDEQFF. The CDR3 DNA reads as TGTGCCAGCAGTCGGGGGGTGACGGTAGATGAGCAGTTCTTC.

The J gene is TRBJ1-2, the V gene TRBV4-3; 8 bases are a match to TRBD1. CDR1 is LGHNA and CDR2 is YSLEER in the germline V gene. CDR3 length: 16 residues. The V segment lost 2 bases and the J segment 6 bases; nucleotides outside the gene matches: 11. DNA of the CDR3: TGCGCCAGCAGCCAACCCGGGACAGGTCGGGGGGATGGCTACACCTTC. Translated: CASSQPGTGRGDGYTF.

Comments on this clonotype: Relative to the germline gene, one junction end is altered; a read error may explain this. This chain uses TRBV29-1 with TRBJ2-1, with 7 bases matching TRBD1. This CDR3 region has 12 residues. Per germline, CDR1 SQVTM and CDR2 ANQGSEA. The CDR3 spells CSVAVGGNEHFF. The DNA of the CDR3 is TGCAGCGTTGCTGTAGGGGGCAATGAGCACTTCTTC.

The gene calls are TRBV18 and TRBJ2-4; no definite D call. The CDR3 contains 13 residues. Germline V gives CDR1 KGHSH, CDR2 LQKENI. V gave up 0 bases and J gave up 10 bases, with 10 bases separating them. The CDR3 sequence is CASSPPKGTIQYF. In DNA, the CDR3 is TGTGCCAGCTCACCACCGAAAGGTACTATTCAGTACTTC.

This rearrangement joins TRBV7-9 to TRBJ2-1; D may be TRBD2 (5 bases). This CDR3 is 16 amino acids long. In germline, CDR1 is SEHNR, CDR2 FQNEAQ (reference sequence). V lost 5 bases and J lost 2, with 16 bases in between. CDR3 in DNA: TGTGCCAGCAGCCCCCCCGGGGAGCGGACCTACAATGAGCAGTTCTTC. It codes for CASSPPGERTYNEQFF.

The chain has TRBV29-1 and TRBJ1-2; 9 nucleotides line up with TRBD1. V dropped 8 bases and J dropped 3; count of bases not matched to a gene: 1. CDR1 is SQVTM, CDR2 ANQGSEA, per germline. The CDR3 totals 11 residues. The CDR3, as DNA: TGCAGCACAGGGGGCTACTATGGCTACACCTTC. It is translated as CSTGGYYGYTF.

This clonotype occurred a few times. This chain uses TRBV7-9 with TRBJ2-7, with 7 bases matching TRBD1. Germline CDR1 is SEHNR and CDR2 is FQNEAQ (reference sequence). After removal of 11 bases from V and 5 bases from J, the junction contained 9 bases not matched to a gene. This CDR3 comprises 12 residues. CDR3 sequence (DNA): TGTGCCTCACAGGGGTTAGGACACGAGCAGTACTTC. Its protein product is CASQGLGHEQYF.

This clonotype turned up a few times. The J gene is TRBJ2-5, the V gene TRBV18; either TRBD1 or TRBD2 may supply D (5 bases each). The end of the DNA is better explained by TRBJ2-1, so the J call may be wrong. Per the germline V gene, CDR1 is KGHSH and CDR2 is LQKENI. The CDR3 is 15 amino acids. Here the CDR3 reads CASSPPGVKGDEQFF. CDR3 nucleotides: TGTGCCAGCTCACCACCGGGGGTGAAAGGCGATGAGCAGTTCTTC.

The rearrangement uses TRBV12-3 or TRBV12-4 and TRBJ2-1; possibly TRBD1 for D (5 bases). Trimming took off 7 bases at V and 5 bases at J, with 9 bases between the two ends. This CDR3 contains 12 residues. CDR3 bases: TGTGCCAGCACCCTGACAGACAATGAGCAGTTCTTC. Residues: CASTLTDNEQFF.